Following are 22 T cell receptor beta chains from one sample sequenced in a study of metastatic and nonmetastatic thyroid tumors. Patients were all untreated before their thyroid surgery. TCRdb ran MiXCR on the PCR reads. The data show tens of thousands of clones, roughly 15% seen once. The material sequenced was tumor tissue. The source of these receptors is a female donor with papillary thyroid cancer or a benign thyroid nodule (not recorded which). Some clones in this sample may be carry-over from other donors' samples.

The CDR3 spells CASSAVPIWYSPLHF. CDR3 in DNA: TGTGCCAGCAGTGCGGTACCTATTTGGTATTCACCCCTCCACTTT. This sequence joins TRBV6-1 and TRBJ1-6; D is unclear. V dropped 4 bases and J dropped 8 bases, with 15 bases sitting between them. CDR3 length: 15 amino acids. Germline CDR1 is MNHNS and CDR2 is SASEGT.

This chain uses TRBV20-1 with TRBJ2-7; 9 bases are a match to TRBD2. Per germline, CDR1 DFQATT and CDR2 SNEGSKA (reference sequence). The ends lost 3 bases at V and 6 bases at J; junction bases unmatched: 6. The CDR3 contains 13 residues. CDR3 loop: CSASPSGIIEQYF. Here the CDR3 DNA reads TGCAGTGCTAGCCCTAGCGGGATAATCGAGCAGTACTTC.

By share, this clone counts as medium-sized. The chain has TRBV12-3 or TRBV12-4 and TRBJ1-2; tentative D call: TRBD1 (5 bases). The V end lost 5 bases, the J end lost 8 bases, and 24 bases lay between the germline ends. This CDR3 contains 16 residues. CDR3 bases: TGTGCCAGCAGTCCTCCCGGGGGAGGGACCATTTACGGCTACACCTTC. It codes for CASSPPGGGTIYGYTF.

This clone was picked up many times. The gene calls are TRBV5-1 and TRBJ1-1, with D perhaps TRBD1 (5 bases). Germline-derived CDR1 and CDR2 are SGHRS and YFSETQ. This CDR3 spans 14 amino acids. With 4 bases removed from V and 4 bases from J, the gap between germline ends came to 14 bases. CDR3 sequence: CASSPPSGGTEAFF. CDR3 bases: TGCGCCAGCAGCCCCCCCTCCGGGGGCACTGAAGCTTTCTTT.

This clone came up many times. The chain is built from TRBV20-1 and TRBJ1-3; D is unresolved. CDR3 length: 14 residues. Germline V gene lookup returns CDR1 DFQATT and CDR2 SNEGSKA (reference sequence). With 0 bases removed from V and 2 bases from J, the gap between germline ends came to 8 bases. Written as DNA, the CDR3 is TGCAGTGCTAGAGATGATAGGACTGGAAACACCATATATTTT. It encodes CSARDDRTGNTIYF.

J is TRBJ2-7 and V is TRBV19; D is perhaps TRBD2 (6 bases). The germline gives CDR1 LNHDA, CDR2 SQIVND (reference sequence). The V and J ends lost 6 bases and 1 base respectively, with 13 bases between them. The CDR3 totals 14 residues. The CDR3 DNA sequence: TGTGCCAGTAGCCTAGGGGACTGGTCCTACGAGCAGTACTTC. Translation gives CASSLGDWSYEQYF.

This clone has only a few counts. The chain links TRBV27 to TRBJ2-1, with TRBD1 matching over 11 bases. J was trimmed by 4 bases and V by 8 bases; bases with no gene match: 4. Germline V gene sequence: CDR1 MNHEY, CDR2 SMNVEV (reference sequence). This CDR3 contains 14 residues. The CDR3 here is CASARDRGYNEQFF. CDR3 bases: TGTGCCAGCGCCCGGGACAGGGGGTACAATGAGCAGTTCTTC.

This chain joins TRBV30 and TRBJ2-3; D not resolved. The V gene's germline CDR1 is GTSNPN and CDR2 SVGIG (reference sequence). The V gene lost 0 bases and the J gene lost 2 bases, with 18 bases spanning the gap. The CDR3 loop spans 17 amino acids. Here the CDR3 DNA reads TGTGCCTGGAGTGTACGGTCAAGTTCCGCCTTCACAGATACGCAGTATTTT. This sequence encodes CAWSVRSSSAFTDTQYF.

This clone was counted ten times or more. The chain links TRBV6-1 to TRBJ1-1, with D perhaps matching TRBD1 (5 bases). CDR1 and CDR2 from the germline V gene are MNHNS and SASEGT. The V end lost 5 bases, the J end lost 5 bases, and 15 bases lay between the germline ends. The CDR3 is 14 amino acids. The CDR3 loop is CASSITSGGTEAFF. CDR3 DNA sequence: TGTGCCAGCAGTATAACGTCGGGGGGGACTGAAGCTTTCTTT.

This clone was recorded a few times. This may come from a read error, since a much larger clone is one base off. The CDR3 is CASSMTSGSASYNEQFF. CDR3 nucleotide sequence: TGTGCCAGTAGTATGACTAGCGGGAGTGCTTCCTACAATGAGCAGTTCTTC. The chain has TRBV19 and TRBJ2-1, with 12 bases lining up with TRBD2. This CDR3 is built from 17 residues. J gave up 1 base and V 3 bases, and 4 bases lay outside the gene matches. Germline values: CDR1 LNHDA, CDR2 SQIVND (reference sequence). Complete variable domain (other parts from reference TRBV19 and TRBJ2-1): DGGITQSPKYLFRKEGQNVTLSCEQNLNHDAMYWYRQDPGQGLRLIYYSQIVNDFQKGDIAEGYSVSREKKESFPLTVTSAQKNPTAFYLCASSMTSGSASYNEQFFGPGTRLTVL.

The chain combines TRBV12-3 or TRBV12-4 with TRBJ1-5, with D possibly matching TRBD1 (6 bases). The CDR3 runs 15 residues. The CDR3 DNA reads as TGTTCCATCAGTTTATCGGCAGGGGCGGGTCAGCCCCAGCATTTT. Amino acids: CSISLSAGAGQPQHF.

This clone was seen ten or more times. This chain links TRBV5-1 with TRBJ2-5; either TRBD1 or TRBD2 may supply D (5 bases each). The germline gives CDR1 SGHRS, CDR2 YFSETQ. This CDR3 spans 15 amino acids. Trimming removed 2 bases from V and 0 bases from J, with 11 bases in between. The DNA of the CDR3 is TGCGCCAGCAGCTTTCGGGGCAGGGACCAAGAGACCCAGTACTTC. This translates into CASSFRGRDQETQYF.

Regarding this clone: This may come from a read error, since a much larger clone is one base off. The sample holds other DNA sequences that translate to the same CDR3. This CDR3 is CASTIGQGRETQYF. CDR3 nucleotides: TGTGCCAGCACAATAGGACAGGGGCGAGAGACCCAGTACTTC. This chain uses TRBV11-2 with TRBJ2-5, with 9 nucleotides matching TRBD1. V was clipped by 7 bases and J by 4 bases; unmatched bases: 7. Germline assignment: CDR1 SGHAT and CDR2 FQNNGV. The CDR3 runs to 14 residues. Variable domain in full (rest from reference TRBV11-2 and TRBJ2-5): EAGVAQSPRYKIIEKRQSVAFWCNPISGHATLYWYQQILGQGPKLLIQFQNNGVVDDSQLPKDRFSAERLKGVDSTLKIQPAKLEDSAVYLCASTIGQGRETQYFGPGTRLLVL.

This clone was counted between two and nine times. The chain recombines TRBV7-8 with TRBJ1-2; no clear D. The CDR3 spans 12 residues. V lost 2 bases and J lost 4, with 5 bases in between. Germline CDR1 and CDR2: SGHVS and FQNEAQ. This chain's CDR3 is CASSLCGYGYTF. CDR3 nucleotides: TGTGCCAGCAGCTTATGCGGCTATGGCTACACCTTC.

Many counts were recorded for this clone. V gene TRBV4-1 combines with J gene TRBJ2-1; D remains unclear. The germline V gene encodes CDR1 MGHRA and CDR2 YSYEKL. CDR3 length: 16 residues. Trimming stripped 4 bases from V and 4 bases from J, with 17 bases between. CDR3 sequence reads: CASSLRDLPLYNEQFF. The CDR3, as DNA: TGCGCCAGCAGCCTAAGAGACCTCCCTCTTTACAATGAGCAGTTCTTC.

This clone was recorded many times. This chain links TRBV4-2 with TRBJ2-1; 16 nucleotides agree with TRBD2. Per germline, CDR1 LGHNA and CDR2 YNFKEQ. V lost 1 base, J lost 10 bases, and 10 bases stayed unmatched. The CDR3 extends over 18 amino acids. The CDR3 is CASSQVLAGTSGGEEQFF. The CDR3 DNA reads TGTGCCAGCAGCCAAGTTTTAGCGGGGACTAGCGGGGGGGAAGAGCAGTTCTTC.

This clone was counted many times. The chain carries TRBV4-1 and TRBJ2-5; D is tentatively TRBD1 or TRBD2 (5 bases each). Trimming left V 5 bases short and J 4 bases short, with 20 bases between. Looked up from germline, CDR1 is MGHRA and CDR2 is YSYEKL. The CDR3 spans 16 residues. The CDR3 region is CASSVRLGHEGETQYF. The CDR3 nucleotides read TGCGCCAGCAGCGTTCGTCTCGGACATGAGGGAGAGACCCAGTACTTC.

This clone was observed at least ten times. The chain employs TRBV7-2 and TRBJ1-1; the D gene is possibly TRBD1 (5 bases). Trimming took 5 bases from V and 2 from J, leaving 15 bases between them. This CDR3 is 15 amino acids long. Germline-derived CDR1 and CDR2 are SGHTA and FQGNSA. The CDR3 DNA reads TGTGCCAGCAGCATAGGGGTCTCGATCAACACTGAAGCTTTCTTT. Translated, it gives CASSIGVSINTEAFF.

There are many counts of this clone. The CDR3 DNA sequence: TGCGCCAGCAGCTTGGCCCAGAGCAATGAGCAGTTCTTC. As protein: CASSLAQSNEQFF. The gene calls are TRBV5-1 and TRBJ2-1; D unclear. The CDR3 runs to 13 residues. With 0 bases removed from V and 6 bases from J, the gap between germline ends came to 7 bases. Germline CDR1 SGHRS, CDR2 YFSETQ.

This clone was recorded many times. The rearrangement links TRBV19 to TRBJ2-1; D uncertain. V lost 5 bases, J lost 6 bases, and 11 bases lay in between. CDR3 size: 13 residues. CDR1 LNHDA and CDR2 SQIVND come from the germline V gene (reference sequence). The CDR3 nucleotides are TGTGCCAGTAGTGGGTTAGCCACCAATGAGCAGTTCTTC. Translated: CASSGLATNEQFF.

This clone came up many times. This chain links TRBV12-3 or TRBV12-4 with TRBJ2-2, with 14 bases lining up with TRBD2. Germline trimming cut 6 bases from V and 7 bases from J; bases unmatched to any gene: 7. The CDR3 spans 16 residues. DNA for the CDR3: TGTGCCAGCAGCCTGGGACTAGCGGGAGTTATCGGGGAGCTGTTTTTT. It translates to CASSLGLAGVIGELFF.

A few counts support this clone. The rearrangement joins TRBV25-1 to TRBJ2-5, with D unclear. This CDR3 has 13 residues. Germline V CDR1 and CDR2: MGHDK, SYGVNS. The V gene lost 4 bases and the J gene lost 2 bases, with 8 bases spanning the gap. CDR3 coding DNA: TGTGCCAGCAGTGTGGCGGATCAAGAGACCCAGTACTTC. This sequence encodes CASSVADQETQYF. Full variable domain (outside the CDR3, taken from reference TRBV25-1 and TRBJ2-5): EADIYQTPRYLVIGTGKKITLECSQTMGHDKMYWYQQDPGMELHLIHYSYGVNSTEKGDLSSESTVSRIRTEHFPLTLESARPSHTSQYLCASSVADQETQYFGPGTRLLVL.